This T cell receptor (beta chain) is drawn from a study of beta chain features in type 1 diabetes. Whole-study context: Age, gender and cell yields were alike across patients and healthy donors. Examination spanned 100 million to 120 million sorted cells from all samples.

Germline V gene sequence: CDR1 MDHEN, CDR2 SYDVKM. V was pared by 3 bases and J by 0 bases, with 19 bases between. This CDR3 is 18 amino acids long. Study-wide points: Junctions at VDJ sites from type 1 diabetes patients had fewer insertions and more deletions.

Of the isolated RNA, all was reverse transcribed, and so the sequenced material was expressed TCRB transcripts. Repertoires were generated with immunoSEQ multiplex PCR, while TCRdb's copy carries only in-frame clones and drops some. The sample shows 900,000 or so clones, roughly a sixth of them seen only once. In this sample, this clone turned up a few times. Its matching antigen is unknown. The source is a woman under 30 in good health. Material: naive CD4+ T cells from blood. The rearrangement uses TRBV28 and TRBJ2-3; D possibly corresponds to TRBD2 (5 bases). Here the CDR3 reads CASSLRSGALLSTDTQYF. The CDR3 DNA sequence: TGTGCCAGCAGTTTGCGGAGCGGAGCCCTCCTTAGCACAGATACGCAGTATTTT.